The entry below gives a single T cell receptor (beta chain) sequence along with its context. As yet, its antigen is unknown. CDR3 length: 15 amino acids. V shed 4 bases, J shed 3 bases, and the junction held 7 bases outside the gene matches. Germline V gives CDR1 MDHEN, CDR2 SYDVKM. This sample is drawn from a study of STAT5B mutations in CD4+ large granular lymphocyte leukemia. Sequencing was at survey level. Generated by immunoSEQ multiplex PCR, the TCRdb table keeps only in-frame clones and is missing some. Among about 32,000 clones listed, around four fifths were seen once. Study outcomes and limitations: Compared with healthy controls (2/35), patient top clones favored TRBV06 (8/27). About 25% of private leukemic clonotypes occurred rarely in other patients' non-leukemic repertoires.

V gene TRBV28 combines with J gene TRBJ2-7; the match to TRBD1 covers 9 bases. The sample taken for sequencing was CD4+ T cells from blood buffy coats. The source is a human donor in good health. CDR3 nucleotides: TGTGCCAGCAGTTCTAGGACAGGGGCTATCTACGAGCAGTACTTC. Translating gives CASSSRTGAIYEQYF. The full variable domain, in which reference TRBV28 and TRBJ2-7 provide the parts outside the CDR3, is DVKVTQSSRYLVKRTGEKVFLECVQDMDHENMFWYRQDPGLGLRLIYFSYDVKMKEKGDIPEGYSVSREKKERFSLILESASTNQTSMYLCASSSRTGAIYEQYFGPGTRLTVT.